This TCR beta chain was sequenced in a study of identical twins. MiXCR, applied by TCRdb to the 5' RACE reads, yields one record per CDR3 protein. The table lists hundreds of thousands of distinct CDR3 sequences, roughly 18% of them singletons. This clonotype was seen at least ten times. The same data also contributed to another study, on T cells expressing NK-cell markers.

Source material: PBMCs. The receptor was isolated from a woman between 18 and 29 years old in good health.

Here the CDR3 DNA reads TGTGCCAGCAGGAGGACTAGCGGCAATGAGCAGTTCTTC. Translation gives CASRRTSGNEQFF. The V and J genes are TRBV6-2 or TRBV6-3 and TRBJ2-1; 10 bases match TRBD2. CDR3 length equals 13 residues. Germline loops: CDR1 MNHEY, CDR2 SVGEGT. With 6 bases clipped from V and 6 bases from J, the junction kept 2 bases outside the gene matches.